A selection of T cell receptor beta chains follows, all from one sample in a study of regulatory T cells in long-lasting Graves disease. TCRdb called the multiplex PCR reads again in MiXCR, with one record for every CDR3 protein. The repertoire holds around 500,000 distinct CDR3 sequences, with 12% as singletons. These data also formed part of another study, on T cells in Graves' hyperthyroidism and ophthalmopathy.

Source: peripheral blood mononuclear cells (PBMCs), taken at new diagnosis, from a patient treated with antithyroid drugs. The receptors were sampled from a young woman with Graves disease. CDR3s include the opening cysteine and the closing phenylalanine or tryptophan. A D gene is named only where the DNA matches it firmly. The size field is filled for only some rows; it gives once, few, many or a size class.

NA	many	TRBJ2-7	TRBV19	TGTGCCAGTAGTTCTCAAGCGGCGTCCTACGAGCAGTACTTC	CASSSQAASYEQYF
TRBD1	few	TRBJ1-2	TRBV24-1	TGTGCCACCAGTGACCCGTCCGGACAGGCCAACTATGGCTACACCTTC	CATSDPSGQANYGYTF
NA	NA	TRBJ1-2	TRBV30	TGTGCCTGGAGTCTGGCGGGGGGCTGGGGTGGCTACACCTTC	CAWSLAGGWGGYTF
NA	few	TRBJ1-3	TRBV29-1	TGCAGCGTTGATGAGGGAGGCTCTGGAAACACCATATATTTT	CSVDEGGSGNTIYF
TRBD2	many	TRBJ2-3	TRBV7-7	TGTGCCAGCAGCTTAGCGGGAGGGTTCGCAGATACGCAGTATTTT	CASSLAGGFADTQYF
NA	many	TRBJ2-2	TRBV11-2	TGTGCCAGCAGCTGGACTCGGGGAGGAACCGGGGAGCTGTTTTTT	CASSWTRGGTGELFF
TRBD1	NA	TRBJ1-2	TRBV7-9	TGTGCCAGCAACCCCGACAGGGAATGGATCTATGGCTACACCTTC	CASNPDREWIYGYTF
TRBD1	NA	TRBJ2-3	TRBV5-6	TGTGCCAGCAGCTTTTCTGACAGGGGTACGGATACGCAGTATTTT	CASSFSDRGTDTQYF
NA	many	TRBJ2-7	TRBV6-5	TGTGCCAGCAGTTACCGGGGGAGGAGACACGAGCAGTACTTC	CASSYRGRRHEQYF
TRBD1	many	TRBJ2-1	TRBV15	TGTGCCACCAGCAGAAAACAGGGGGCGCCGGACAATGAGCAGTTCTTC	CATSRKQGAPDNEQFF
NA	many	TRBJ2-7	TRBV20-1	TGCAGTGCTTTCACAGGGTCCGAGCAGTACTTC	CSAFTGSEQYF
TRBD1	many	TRBJ1-4	TRBV7-9	TGTGCCAGCAGCCAGGAGGGGGCAGGTCACGAAAAACTGTTTTTT	CASSQEGAGHEKLFF
NA	many	TRBJ1-2	TRBV5-1	TGCGCCAGCAGCTTGGATGGAGGTTCTAGGTATGGCTACACCTTC	CASSLDGGSRYGYTF
TRBD1	few	TRBJ1-4	TRBV6-1	TGTGCCAGCAGAACCGGACAGGGGAATGAAAAACTGTTTTTT	CASRTGQGNEKLFF
TRBD1	many	TRBJ2-1	TRBV4-3	TGCGCCAGCAGCCAAGACCTGGACAGGAGCTCCTACAATGAGCAGTTCTTC	CASSQDLDRSSYNEQFF
TRBD1	many	TRBJ2-7	TRBV29-1	TGCAGCGTTGGGCCGGGACAGGGCTACGAGCAGTACTTC	CSVGPGQGYEQYF
TRBD2	many	TRBJ2-5	TRBV12-3/TRBV12-4	TGTGCCAGCATATTCTCGGGCGGGGGGCTGACCCAGTACTTC	CASIFSGGGLTQYF
NA	many	TRBJ2-3	TRBV2	TGTGCCAGCAGTCAACAACCCACAGATACGCAGTATTTT	CASSQQPTDTQYF
TRBD2	many	TRBJ2-2	TRBV27	TGTGCCAGCAGTTTCTCCCTTGAGTGGGAGGGTCCTGGCACCGGGGAGCTGTTTTTT	CASSFSLEWEGPGTGELFF
TRBD2	NA	TRBJ2-7	TRBV6-2/TRBV6-3	TGTGCCAGCAGAGAGGGGACTAGCGGGAGGGTTTTTGGCGAGCAGTACTTC	CASREGTSGRVFGEQYF
NA	NA	TRBJ1-1	TRBV29-1	TGCAGCGCCTCGGACATTGACACCGCTGAAGCTTTCTTT	CSASDIDTAEAFF
NA	few	TRBJ2-2	TRBV6-2/TRBV6-3	TGTGCCAGCAGTTACAAGTGGGGCCGCGGGGAGCTGTTTTTT	CASSYKWGRGELFF
TRBD2	many	TRBJ2-2	TRBV9	TGTGCCAGCAGCCCCAGACCGAGGACTAGCGGAAAGAACACCGGGGAGCTGTTTTTT	CASSPRPRTSGKNTGELFF
NA	NA	TRBJ2-3	TRBV7-2	TGTGCCAGCAGTTTAGATCGGAGGGCAGATACGCAGTATTTT	CASSLDRRADTQYF
TRBD2	many	TRBJ2-5	TRBV3-1	TGTGCCAGCAGCCAAGCCCCCCGGAGACTAGCGGCGAAACAAGAGACCCAGTACTTC	CASSQAPRRLAAKQETQYF
NA	many	TRBJ1-3	TRBV11-2	TGTGCCAGCAGCTTAGGTCTGGGGATCTCTGGAAACACCATATATTTT	CASSLGLGISGNTIYF
TRBD2	few	TRBJ2-1	TRBV12-3/TRBV12-4	TGTGCCAGCAGTTTAGTCCTAGCGGGAGGGCCAAGGAATGAGCAGTTCTTC	CASSLVLAGGPRNEQFF